The 5 T cell receptor beta chains below all came from one sample that was sequenced in a study of cytomegalovirus exposure and HLA in healthy donors. Amplification used 60 Vbeta primers and 13 Jbeta primers. Assay used: immunoSEQ multiplex PCR; TCRdb lists only in-frame clones, some missing. The data hold tens of thousands of clones, with around 72% observed a single time. Sample: PBMCs. These receptors originate from a woman aged 40-49 years in good health and CMV-seropositive.

The CDR3 is CASRRGTGPGNTIYF. In DNA form, the CDR3 reads TGTGCCAGCAGGAGAGGGACAGGGCCTGGAAACACCATATATTTT. The chain recombines TRBV6-4 with TRBJ1-3, with 9 bases that match TRBD1. This CDR3 has 15 residues. Germline-derived CDR1 and CDR2 are MRHNA and SNTAGT. Losses at the gene ends were 6 bases for V and 2 bases for J; bases not matched to a gene: 5.

V gene TRBV20-1 combines with J gene TRBJ1-1; no definite D call. Germline assignment: CDR1 DFQATT and CDR2 SNEGSKA (reference sequence). Trimming removed 8 bases at V and 5 bases at J, with 12 bases between. The CDR3 totals 11 residues. In DNA form, the CDR3 reads TGCAGTACGGGTGAAAATACTGAAGCTTTCTTT. Translating gives CSTGENTEAFF.

The table lists this clone with a few counts. This chain links TRBV5-1 with TRBJ1-1; D is undetermined. The CDR3 extends over 13 amino acids. V was cut by 0 bases and J by 10 bases, with 13 bases left in between. Germline CDR1 is SGHRS and CDR2 is YFSETQ. The CDR3 region has the DNA TGCGCCAGCAGCTTGGCCGAGAGTTATCTAGCTTTCTTT. It encodes CASSLAESYLAFF.

CDR3 residues: CASSLPAGENDEQYF. The CDR3 region has the DNA TGTGCCAGCAGCTTGCCAGCGGGGGAAAATGACGAGCAGTACTTC. The chain joins TRBV7-9 to TRBJ2-7; 8 bases are shared with TRBD2. CDR3 size: 15 residues. Per the germline V gene, CDR1 is SEHNR and CDR2 is FQNEAQ (reference sequence). The trim removed 3 bases at V and 5 bases at J, leaving 9 bases unmatched.

This chain uses TRBV19 with TRBJ1-2; a possible D gene is TRBD1 (6 bases). The CDR3 is 14 residues long. The V gene's germline CDR1 is LNHDA and CDR2 SQIVND (reference sequence). V was trimmed by 6 bases and J by 4 bases, leaving 15 bases between them. CDR3 bases: TGTGCCAGTAGCTCCGGGGGGCAGGTCTATGGCTACACCTTC. It translates to CASSSGGQVYGYTF. Supplemented by reference TRBV19 and TRBJ1-2, the full variable domain reads DGGITQSPKYLFRKEGQNVTLSCEQNLNHDAMYWYRQDPGQGLRLIYYSQIVNDFQKGDIAEGYSVSREKKESFPLTVTSAQKNPTAFYLCASSSGGQVYGYTFGSGTRLTVV.